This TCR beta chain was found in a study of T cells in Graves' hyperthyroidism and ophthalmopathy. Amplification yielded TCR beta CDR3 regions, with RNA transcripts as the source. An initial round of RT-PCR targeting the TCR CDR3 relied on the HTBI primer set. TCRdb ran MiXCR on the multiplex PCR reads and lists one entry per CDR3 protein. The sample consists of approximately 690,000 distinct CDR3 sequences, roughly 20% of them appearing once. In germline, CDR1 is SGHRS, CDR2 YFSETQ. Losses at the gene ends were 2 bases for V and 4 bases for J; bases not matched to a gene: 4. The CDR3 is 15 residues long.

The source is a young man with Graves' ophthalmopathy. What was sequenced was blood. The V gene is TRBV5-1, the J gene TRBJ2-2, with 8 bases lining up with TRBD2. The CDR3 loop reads CASSFGLASTGELFF. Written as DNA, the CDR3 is TGCGCCAGCAGCTTTGGACTAGCCAGCACCGGGGAGCTGTTTTTT. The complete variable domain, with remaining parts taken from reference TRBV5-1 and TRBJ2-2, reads KAGVTQTPRYLIKTRGQQVTLSCSPISGHRSVSWYQQTPGQGLQFLFEYFSETQRNKGNFPGRFSGRQFSNSRSEMNVSTLELGDSALYLCASSFGLASTGELFFGEGSRLTVL.